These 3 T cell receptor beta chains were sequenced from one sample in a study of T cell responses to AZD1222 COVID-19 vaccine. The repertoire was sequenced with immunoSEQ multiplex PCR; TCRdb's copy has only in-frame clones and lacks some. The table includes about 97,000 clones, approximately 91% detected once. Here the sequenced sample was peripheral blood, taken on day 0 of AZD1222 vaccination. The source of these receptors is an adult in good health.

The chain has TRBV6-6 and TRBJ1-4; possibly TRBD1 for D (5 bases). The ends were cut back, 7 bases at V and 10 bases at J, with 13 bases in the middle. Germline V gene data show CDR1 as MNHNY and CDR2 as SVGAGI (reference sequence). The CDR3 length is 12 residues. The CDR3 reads CASTWRGGKLFF. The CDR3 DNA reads TGTGCCAGCACTTGGCGGGGGGGAAAACTGTTTTTT.

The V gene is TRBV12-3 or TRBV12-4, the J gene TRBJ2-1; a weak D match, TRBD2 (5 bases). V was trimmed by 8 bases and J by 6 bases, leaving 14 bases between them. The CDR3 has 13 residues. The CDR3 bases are TGTGCCAGCTATGCAGGTCGGGGCAATGAGCAGTTCTTC. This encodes CASYAGRGNEQFF.

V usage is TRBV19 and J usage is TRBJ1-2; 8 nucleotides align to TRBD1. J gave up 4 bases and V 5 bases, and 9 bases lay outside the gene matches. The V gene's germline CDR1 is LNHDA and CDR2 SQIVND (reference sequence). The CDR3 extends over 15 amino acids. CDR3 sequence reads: CASSPRQGTTYGYTF. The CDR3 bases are TGTGCCAGTAGTCCCAGACAGGGGACAACCTATGGCTACACCTTC.